This T cell receptor beta chain was found in a study of T-cell reconstitution after alpha-beta-depleted transplantation in children. Preparation of the TCRbeta library involved a method that used unique molecular identifiers. TCRdb fed the PCR reads into MiXCR, producing one record per CDR3 protein. Here the sample spans a few hundred thousand distinct CDR3 sequences, around 13% being singletons. Germline loops: CDR1 DFQATT, CDR2 SNEGSKA (reference sequence). The germline V and J ends were trimmed by 5 bases and 6 bases, with 17 bases remaining between them. This CDR3 has 13 residues. At least ten counts were recorded for this clonotype.

Sample: PBMCs from the stem cell graft donor, taken from the stem cell graft. The receptor was isolated from a human donor who donated a stem cell graft to a child with combined immunodeficiency. The rearrangement links TRBV20-1 to TRBJ2-7; D call uncertain. CDR3: CSAPRPHSPEQYF. The CDR3 DNA reads as TGCAGTGCTCCGCGGCCTCACTCACCCGAGCAGTACTTC.